This TCR beta chain emerged from a study of blood T cell dynamics during melanoma immunotherapy. Documented time point: week 3, after first cycle of checkpoint inhibitor. Sequencing used immunoSEQ multiplex PCR; TCRdb keeps in-frame clones, though not all of them. The table has roughly 14,000 clones, around 88% seen once. The receptor's source is a human donor with melanoma. This specimen consisted of blood, obtained from a patient treated with checkpoint blockade.

The CDR3: CAWSAGEQPQHF. DNA of the CDR3: TGTGCCTGGAGTGCCGGGGAACAGCCCCAGCATTTT. The chain combines TRBV30 with TRBJ1-5; D is unclear. V was trimmed by 1 base and J by 7 bases, leaving 8 bases between them. The length of the CDR3 is 12 residues. Germline CDR1 and CDR2: GTSNPN and SVGIG (reference sequence).